This passage covers 14 T cell receptor beta chains from one sample sequenced in a study of metastatic and nonmetastatic thyroid tumors. No treatment of any kind had been given to any patient before thyroid surgery. TCRdb redid the clone calls on the PCR reads using MiXCR. The repertoire holds fewer than 40,000 clones, with approximately 15% as singletons. The sample consisted of blood. The receptors derive from a male donor with papillary thyroid cancer or a benign thyroid nodule (not recorded which). Some clones in this sample may be carry-over from other donors' samples.

Concerning this clone itself: The junction and the germline gene differ at one end; a read error may be behind it. The chain couples TRBV6-1 to TRBJ2-2, with D possibly matching TRBD1 (5 bases). Germline V gives CDR1 MNHNS, CDR2 SASEGT. CDR3 length: 15 amino acids. The CDR3 DNA follows: TGTGCCGGCAGTGAAGGACATAGGGAATCCGGGGAGCTGTTTTTT. Its translation is CAGSEGHRESGELFF.

Notes on this clone: Other DNA variants within this sample encode the same CDR3. The chain uses TRBV3-1 and TRBJ2-2; the D gene is possibly TRBD1 (5 bases). Trimming took off 4 bases at V and 6 bases at J, with 15 bases between the two ends. Per germline, CDR1 LGHDT and CDR2 YNNKEL (reference sequence). CDR3 length equals 15 residues. The CDR3 region is CASSPTQGLSGELFF. CDR3 nucleotide sequence: TGTGCCAGCAGCCCAACCCAGGGCCTTTCCGGGGAGCTGTTTTTT.

In this sample, this clone turned up many times. DNA for the CDR3: TGTGCCAGCTCAACAGGCAGACACAATCAGCCCCAGCATTTT. It is translated as CASSTGRHNQPQHF. The chain recombines TRBV18 with TRBJ1-5; D perhaps matches TRBD1 (5 bases). Germline CDR1 reads KGHSH; CDR2 reads LQKENI. The CDR3 spans 14 residues. The ends were cut back, 5 bases at V and 3 bases at J, with 11 bases in the middle. Full variable domain (missing parts from reference TRBV18 and TRBJ1-5): NAGVMQNPRHLVRRRGQEARLRCSPMKGHSHVYWYRQLPEEGLKFMVYLQKENIIDESGMPKERFSAEFPKEGPSILRIQQVVRGDSAAYFCASSTGRHNQPQHFGDGTRLSIL.

This clone was counted at least ten times. The rearrangement joins TRBV25-1 to TRBJ2-1; D is unclear. Germline V gives CDR1 MGHDK, CDR2 SYGVNS. The CDR3 consists of 13 residues. The V gene lost 4 bases and the J gene lost 8 bases, with 12 bases spanning the gap. CDR3 nucleotide sequence: TGTGCCAGCAGTGTACCCGGTCTATATGAGCAGTTCTTC. This sequence encodes CASSVPGLYEQFF. Looking up the rest from reference TRBV25-1 and TRBJ2-1 gives the full variable domain: EADIYQTPRYLVIGTGKKITLECSQTMGHDKMYWYQQDPGMELHLIHYSYGVNSTEKGDLSSESTVSRIRTEHFPLTLESARPSHTSQYLCASSVPGLYEQFFGPGTRLTVL.

This clone was picked up many times. This rearrangement joins TRBV20-1 to TRBJ2-7, with D possibly called TRBD1 or TRBD2 (6 bases each). CDR3 length: 14 residues. Trimming took 3 bases from V and 2 from J, leaving 14 bases between them. CDR1 DFQATT and CDR2 SNEGSKA come from the germline V gene (reference sequence). CDR3 nucleotides: TGCAGTGCTAGCACGGGGGCTGGTCCCTACGAGCAGTACTTC. Translating it yields CSASTGAGPYEQYF.

This clone came up many times. This chain uses TRBV6-1 with TRBJ1-5; 10 positions match TRBD1. V shed 6 bases and J 6 bases; nucleotides not matched to a gene: 2. CDR1 is MNHNS, CDR2 SASEGT, per germline. The CDR3 length is 13 residues. For the CDR3, the DNA is TGTGCCAGCAGCAGGACAGGGGGTCAGCCCCAGCATTTT. It is translated as CASSRTGGQPQHF.

The table lists this clone with many counts. V is TRBV7-9 and J is TRBJ2-7; perhaps TRBD1 as D (6 bases). The V gene's germline CDR1 is SEHNR and CDR2 FQNEAQ (reference sequence). Trimming cost V 4 bases and J 1 base, with 11 bases left between them. CDR3 length: 14 amino acids. CDR3 nucleotides: TGTGCCAGCAGCTCACCCAGGGGTTCCTACGAGCAGTACTTC. Protein sequence: CASSSPRGSYEQYF.

This clone was seen a few times. This sequence joins TRBV2 and TRBJ1-5, with a weak D call TRBD1 (5 bases). The germline V gene encodes CDR1 SNHLY and CDR2 FYNNEI. The CDR3 is 15 amino acids. Trimming stripped 3 bases from V and 3 bases from J, with 12 bases between. The CDR3, as DNA: TGTGCCAGCAGTGAGAACAGGCCGGACAATCAGCCCCAGCATTTT. It translates to CASSENRPDNQPQHF.

There are many counts of this clone. The V and J genes are TRBV28 and TRBJ2-1; 11 bases line up with TRBD2. From germline, CDR1 is MDHEN and CDR2 SYDVKM. V was pared by 6 bases and J by 4 bases, with 8 bases of the junction left unmatched. This CDR3 contains 16 residues. CDR3 nucleotides: TGTGCCAGCAGCACCCGACTAGCGGGATCTTACAATGAGCAGTTCTTC. As protein: CASSTRLAGSYNEQFF.

Concerning this clone: Sequence at one end of the junction differs from germline and may be a read error. This sequence joins TRBV5-1 and TRBJ2-7, with D possibly matching TRBD1 (6 bases). Germline V gives CDR1 SGHRS, CDR2 YFSETQ. The CDR3 totals 16 residues. For the CDR3, the DNA is TGCGCCAGCAGCTTATGGGACGGGACAACGGCGAACGATCAGTACTTC. Translated: CASSLWDGTTANDQYF.

This clone was picked up many times. The chain employs TRBV6-6 and TRBJ1-1; D is ambiguous. Germline V gives CDR1 MNHNY, CDR2 SVGAGI (reference sequence). The CDR3 is 15 amino acids. Trimming took 2 bases from V and 0 from J, leaving 10 bases between them. The CDR3 DNA sequence: TGTGCCAGCAGTTACATAAGTGGGGTGAACACTGAAGCTTTCTTT. Its protein product is CASSYISGVNTEAFF.

Ten or more counts support this clone. J is TRBJ2-7 and V is TRBV5-1, with 9 bases lining up with TRBD1. The CDR3 contains 15 residues. V gave up 3 bases and J gave up 1 base; unmatched junction bases: 5. Germline CDR1 SGHRS, CDR2 YFSETQ. Here the CDR3 reads CASSSAGTGSYEQYF. The DNA for the CDR3 is TGCGCCAGCAGCTCCGCCGGGACAGGGTCCTACGAGCAGTACTTC.

This clone was recorded many times. This chain links TRBV30 with TRBJ1-6; D gene unclear. Trimming took 2 bases from V and 4 from J, leaving 12 bases between them. Germline V gives CDR1 GTSNPN, CDR2 SVGIG (reference sequence). CDR3 length: 15 amino acids. The CDR3 is CAWSPSQAYNSPLHF. As DNA, the CDR3 is TGTGCCTGGAGTCCGAGCCAGGCGTATAATTCACCCCTCCACTTT.

In DNA, the CDR3 is TGTGCCAGCAGTCCAAGAGCAGCGGGAGGGCTTAACACCGGGGGTCTGTTTTTT. Translated, it gives CASSPRAAGGLNTGGLFF. This chain links TRBV11-2 with TRBJ2-2; the match to TRBD2 covers 10 bases. CDR3 length equals 18 residues. CDR1 and CDR2 (germline): SGHAT, FQNNGV. With 6 bases clipped from V and 14 bases from J, the junction kept 24 bases outside the gene matches.